The TCR beta chain under discussion was sequenced for a study of beta chain features in type 1 diabetes. This clone has just a few counts. What it recognizes is unknown. Other DNA sequences within the sample encode an identical CDR3. Sorted cells reached over 98% purity in every population. The CDR3 is 11 residues long. In germline, CDR1 is GTSNPN, CDR2 SVGIG (reference sequence). V gave up 4 bases and J gave up 2 bases, with 6 bases separating them. Study-wide findings and caveats: Researchers could not determine here whether HLA type influences TCRB rearrangement. Using cDNA template may skew counts toward highly expressing activated cells.

The authors reverse transcribed all of the isolated RNA, so sequencing captured expressed TCRB transcripts. Clones were sequenced by immunoSEQ multiplex PCR, and TCRdb holds only the in-frame ones, with some missing. The sample lists some 220,000 clones, approximately 10% occurring once. Sequenced input: central memory CD4+ T cells from blood. This clonotype was obtained from a young man in good health. The chain employs TRBV30 and TRBJ2-7; the D is unclear. The CDR3 loop is CAWKRAYEQYF. The CDR3 DNA reads as TGTGCCTGGAAAAGGGCCTACGAGCAGTACTTC.